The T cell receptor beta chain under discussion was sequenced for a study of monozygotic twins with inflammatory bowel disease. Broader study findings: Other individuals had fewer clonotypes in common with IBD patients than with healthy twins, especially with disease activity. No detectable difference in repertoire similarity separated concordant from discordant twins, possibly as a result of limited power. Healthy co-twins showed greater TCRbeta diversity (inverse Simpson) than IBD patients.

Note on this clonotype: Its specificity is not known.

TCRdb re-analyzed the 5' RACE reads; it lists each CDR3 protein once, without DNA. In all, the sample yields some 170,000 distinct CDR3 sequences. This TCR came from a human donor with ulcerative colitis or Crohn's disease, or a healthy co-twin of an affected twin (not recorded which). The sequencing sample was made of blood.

The CDR3 here is CSVEGLAGSNTGELFF. The chain joins TRBV29-1 to TRBJ2-2; TCRdb reports TRBD2, a call that lacks DNA to check it against. CDR1 is SQVTM and CDR2 is ANQGSEA in the germline V gene. The CDR3 has 16 residues.